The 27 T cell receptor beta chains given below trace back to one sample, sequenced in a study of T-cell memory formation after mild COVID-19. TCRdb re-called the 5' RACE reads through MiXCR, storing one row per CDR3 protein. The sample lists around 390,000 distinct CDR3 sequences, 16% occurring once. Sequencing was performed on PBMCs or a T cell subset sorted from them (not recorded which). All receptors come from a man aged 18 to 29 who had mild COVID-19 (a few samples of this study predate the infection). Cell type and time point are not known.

This chain's CDR3 is CASSTTVSSYNEQFF. The CDR3 DNA reads TGTGCCAGCAGTACGACAGTTAGCTCCTACAATGAGCAGTTCTTC. The chain recombines TRBV6-5 with TRBJ2-1, with a possible D match to TRBD1 (5 bases). The CDR3 loop spans 15 amino acids. V dropped 5 bases and J dropped 0 bases, with 11 bases sitting between them. Germline V CDR1 and CDR2: MNHEY, SVGAGI.

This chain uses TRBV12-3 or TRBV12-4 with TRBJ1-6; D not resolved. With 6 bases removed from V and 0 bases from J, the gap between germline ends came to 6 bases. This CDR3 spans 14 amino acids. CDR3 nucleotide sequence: TGTGCCAGCAGAGGTAGCTCCTATAATTCACCCCTCCACTTT. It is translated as CASRGSSYNSPLHF.

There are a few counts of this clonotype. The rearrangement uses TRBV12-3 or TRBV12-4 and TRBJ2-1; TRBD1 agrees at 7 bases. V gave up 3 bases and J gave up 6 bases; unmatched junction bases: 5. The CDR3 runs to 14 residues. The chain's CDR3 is CASSFQGVGNEQFF. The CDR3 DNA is TGTGCCAGCAGTTTCCAGGGGGTAGGCAATGAGCAGTTCTTC.

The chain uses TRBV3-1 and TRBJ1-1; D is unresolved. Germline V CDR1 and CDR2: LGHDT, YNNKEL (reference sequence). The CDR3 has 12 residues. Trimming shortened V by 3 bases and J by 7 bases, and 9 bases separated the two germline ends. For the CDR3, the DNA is TGTGCCAGCAGCCACCCAGGAGGTGAAGCTTTCTTT. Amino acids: CASSHPGGEAFF.

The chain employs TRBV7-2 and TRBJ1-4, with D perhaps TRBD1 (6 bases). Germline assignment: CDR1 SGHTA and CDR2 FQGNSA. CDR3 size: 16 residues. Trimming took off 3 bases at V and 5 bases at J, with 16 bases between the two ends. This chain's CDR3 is CASSLARTASNEKLFF. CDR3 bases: TGTGCCAGCAGCTTGGCACGGACAGCTTCGAATGAAAAACTGTTTTTT.

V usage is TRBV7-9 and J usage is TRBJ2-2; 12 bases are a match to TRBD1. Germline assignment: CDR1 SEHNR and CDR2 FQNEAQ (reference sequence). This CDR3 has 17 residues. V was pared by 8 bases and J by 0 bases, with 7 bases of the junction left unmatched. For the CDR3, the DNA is TGTGCCAGCCAAACCGGGACAGGGGGCCCGAACACCGGGGAGCTGTTTTTT. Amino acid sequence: CASQTGTGGPNTGELFF.

The CDR3 nucleotides read TGTGCCAGCAGACCATTGACAGGGGGTACAACCGGGGAGCTGTTTTTT. Residues: CASRPLTGGTTGELFF. V usage is TRBV11-2 and J usage is TRBJ2-2; 9 bases are a match to TRBD1. The ends lost 6 bases at V and 5 bases at J; junction bases unmatched: 10. The CDR3 has 16 residues. The germline V gene has CDR1 SGHAT and CDR2 FQNNGV.

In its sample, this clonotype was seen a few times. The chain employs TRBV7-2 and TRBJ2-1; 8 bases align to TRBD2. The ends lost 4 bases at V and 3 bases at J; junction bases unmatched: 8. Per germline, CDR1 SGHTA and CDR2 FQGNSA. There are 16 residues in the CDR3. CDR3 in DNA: TGTGCCAGCAGCTACCGGGGGGGTCGAGGCTACAATGAGCAGTTCTTC. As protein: CASSYRGGRGYNEQFF.

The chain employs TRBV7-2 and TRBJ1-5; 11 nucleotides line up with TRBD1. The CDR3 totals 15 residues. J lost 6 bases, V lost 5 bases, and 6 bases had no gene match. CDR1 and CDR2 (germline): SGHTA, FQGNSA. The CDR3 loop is CASSRTGGAVQPQHF. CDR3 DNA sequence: TGTGCCAGCAGCCGGACAGGGGGCGCGGTTCAGCCCCAGCATTTT.

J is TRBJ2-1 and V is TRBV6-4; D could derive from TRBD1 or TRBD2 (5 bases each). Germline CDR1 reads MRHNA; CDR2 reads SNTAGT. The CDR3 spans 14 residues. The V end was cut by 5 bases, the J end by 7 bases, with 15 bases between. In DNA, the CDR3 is TGTGCCAGCAGTACCTCCGGGACGGAGAATGAGCAGTTCTTC. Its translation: CASSTSGTENEQFF.

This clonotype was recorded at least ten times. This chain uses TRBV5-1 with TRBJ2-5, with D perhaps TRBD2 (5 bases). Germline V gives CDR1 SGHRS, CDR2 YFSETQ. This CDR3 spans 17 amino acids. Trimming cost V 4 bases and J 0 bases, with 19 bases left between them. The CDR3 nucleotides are TGCGCCAGCAGCCGGGAACTAGGTCACGAGAACCAAGAGACCCAGTACTTC. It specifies CASSRELGHENQETQYF.

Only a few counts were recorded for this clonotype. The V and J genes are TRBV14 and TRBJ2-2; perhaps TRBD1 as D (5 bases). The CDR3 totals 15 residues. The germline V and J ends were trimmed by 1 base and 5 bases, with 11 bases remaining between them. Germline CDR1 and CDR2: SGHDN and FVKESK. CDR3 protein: CASSQVAGKTGELFF. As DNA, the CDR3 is TGTGCCAGCAGCCAAGTCGCAGGGAAAACCGGGGAGCTGTTTTTT.

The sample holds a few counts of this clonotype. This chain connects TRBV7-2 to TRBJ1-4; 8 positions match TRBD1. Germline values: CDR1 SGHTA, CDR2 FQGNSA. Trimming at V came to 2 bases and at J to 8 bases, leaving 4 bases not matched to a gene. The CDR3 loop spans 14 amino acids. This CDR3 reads CASSLSRGREKLFF. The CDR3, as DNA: TGTGCCAGCAGCTTAAGCAGGGGGCGAGAAAAACTGTTTTTT. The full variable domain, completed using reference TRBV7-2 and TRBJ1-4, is GAGVSQSPSNKVTEKGKDVELRCDPISGHTALYWYRQSLGQGLEFLIYFQGNSAPDKSGLPSDRFSAERTGGSVSTLTIQRTQQEDSAVYLCASSLSRGREKLFFGSGTQLSVL.

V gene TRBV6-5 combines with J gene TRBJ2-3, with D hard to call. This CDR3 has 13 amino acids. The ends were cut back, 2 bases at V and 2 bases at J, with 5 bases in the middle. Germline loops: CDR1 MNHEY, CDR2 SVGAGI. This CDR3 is CASSYSFTDTQYF. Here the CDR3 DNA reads TGTGCCAGCAGTTACAGTTTCACAGATACGCAGTATTTT.

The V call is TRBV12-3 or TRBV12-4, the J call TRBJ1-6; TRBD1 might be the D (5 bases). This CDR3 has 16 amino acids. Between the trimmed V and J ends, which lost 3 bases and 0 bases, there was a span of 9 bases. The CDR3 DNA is TGTGCCAGCAGTTTTAAGGGGAGCTCCTATAATTCACCCCTCCACTTT. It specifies CASSFKGSSYNSPLHF.

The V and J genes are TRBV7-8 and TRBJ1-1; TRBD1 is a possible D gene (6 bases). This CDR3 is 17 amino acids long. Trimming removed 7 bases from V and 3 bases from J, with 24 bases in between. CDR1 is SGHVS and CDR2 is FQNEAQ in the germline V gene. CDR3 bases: TGTGCCAGCAAGCGATTAATCCACAGGGTACTGGACACTGAAGCTTTCTTT. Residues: CASKRLIHRVLDTEAFF.

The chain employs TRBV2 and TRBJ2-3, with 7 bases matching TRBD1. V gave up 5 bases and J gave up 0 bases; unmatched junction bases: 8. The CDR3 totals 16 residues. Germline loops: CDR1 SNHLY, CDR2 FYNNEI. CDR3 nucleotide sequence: TGTGCCAGCAGTCCGGGACAGAGTACTAGCACAGATACGCAGTATTTT. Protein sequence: CASSPGQSTSTDTQYF.

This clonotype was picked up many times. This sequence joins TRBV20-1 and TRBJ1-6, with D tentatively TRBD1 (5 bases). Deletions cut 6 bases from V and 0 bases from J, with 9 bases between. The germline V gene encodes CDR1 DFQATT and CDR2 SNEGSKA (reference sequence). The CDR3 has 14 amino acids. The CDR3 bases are TGCAGTGCGAACAGGATCTCCTATAATTCACCCCTCCACTTT. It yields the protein CSANRISYNSPLHF.

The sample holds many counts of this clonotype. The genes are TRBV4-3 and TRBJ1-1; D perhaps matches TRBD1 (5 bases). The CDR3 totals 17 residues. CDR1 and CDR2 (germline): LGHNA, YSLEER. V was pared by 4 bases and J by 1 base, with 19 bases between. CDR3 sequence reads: CASSPVAGQGENTEAFF. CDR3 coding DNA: TGCGCCAGCAGCCCCGTCGCGGGGCAGGGTGAGAACACTGAAGCTTTCTTT.

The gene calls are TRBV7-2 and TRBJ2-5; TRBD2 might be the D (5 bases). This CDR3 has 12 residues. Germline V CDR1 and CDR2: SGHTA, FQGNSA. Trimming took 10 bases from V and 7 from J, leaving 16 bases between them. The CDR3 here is CAIQSKGVTQYF. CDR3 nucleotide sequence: TGTGCCATCCAGTCCAAGGGAGTGACCCAGTACTTC.

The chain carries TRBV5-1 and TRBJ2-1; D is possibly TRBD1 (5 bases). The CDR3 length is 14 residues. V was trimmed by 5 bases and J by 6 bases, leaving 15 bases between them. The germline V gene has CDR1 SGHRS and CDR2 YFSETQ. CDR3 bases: TGCGCCAGCAGTCGACAGACCCACCTCAATGAGCAGTTCTTC. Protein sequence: CASSRQTHLNEQFF.

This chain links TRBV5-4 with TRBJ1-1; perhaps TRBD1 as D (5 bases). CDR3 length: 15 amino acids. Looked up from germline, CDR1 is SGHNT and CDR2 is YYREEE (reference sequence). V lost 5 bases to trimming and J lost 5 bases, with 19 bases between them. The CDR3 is CASSSFAEGWTEAFF. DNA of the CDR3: TGTGCCAGCAGTTCGTTTGCGGAGGGGTGGACTGAAGCTTTCTTT.

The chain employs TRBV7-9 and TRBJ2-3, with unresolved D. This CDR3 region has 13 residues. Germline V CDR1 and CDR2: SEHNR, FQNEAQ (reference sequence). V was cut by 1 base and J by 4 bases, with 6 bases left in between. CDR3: CASSLVVADTQYF. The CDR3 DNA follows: TGTGCCAGCAGCTTAGTGGTCGCAGATACGCAGTATTTT.

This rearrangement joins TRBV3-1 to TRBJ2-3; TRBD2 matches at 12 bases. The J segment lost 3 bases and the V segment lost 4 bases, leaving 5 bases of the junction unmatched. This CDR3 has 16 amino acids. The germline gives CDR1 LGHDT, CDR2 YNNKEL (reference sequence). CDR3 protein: CASSLRTSGVTDTQYF. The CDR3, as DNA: TGTGCCAGCAGCCTCCGGACTAGCGGGGTGACAGATACGCAGTATTTT.

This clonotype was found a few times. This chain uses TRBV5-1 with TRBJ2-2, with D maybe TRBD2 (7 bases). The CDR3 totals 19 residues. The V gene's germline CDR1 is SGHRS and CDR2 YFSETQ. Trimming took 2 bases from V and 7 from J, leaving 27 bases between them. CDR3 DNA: TGCGCCAGCAGCTTCGGGGGGCCACGCGCGCGGGCTGGAGACGGGGAGCTGTTTTTT. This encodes CASSFGGPRARAGDGELFF.

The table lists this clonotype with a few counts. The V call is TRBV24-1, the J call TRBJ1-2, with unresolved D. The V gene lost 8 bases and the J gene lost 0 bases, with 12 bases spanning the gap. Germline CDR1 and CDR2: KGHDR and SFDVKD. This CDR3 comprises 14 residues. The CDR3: CATNPGGTNYGYTF. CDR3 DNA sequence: TGTGCCACCAATCCGGGCGGAACTAACTATGGCTACACCTTC.

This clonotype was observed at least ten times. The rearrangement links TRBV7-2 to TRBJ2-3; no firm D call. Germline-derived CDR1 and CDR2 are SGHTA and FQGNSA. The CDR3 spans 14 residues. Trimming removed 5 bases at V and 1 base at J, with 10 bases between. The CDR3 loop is CASSVDGGTDTQYF. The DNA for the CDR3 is TGTGCCAGCAGCGTGGATGGCGGCACAGATACGCAGTATTTT.